These 27 T cell receptor beta chains originate from one sample sequenced in a study of shared clonotypes between healthy human individuals. This table comes from immunoSEQ multiplex PCR, and its TCRdb copy is limited to in-frame clones, with some not included. This table has some 2,500,000 clones, less than 95% appearing once. Sequences were obtained from naive CD4+ T cells from PBMCs. Subset meaning: CD45RA+ positively selected. The source of these receptors is a man in his late teens or twenties in good health. Some clones in this sample may be carry-over from other donors' samples.

This chain links TRBV6-6 with TRBJ2-1; possible D gene TRBD2, 5 bases. Germline V lookup: CDR1 MNHNY, CDR2 SVGAGI (reference sequence). V was pared by 5 bases and J by 4 bases, with 15 bases between. The CDR3 spans 15 residues. The CDR3 coding sequence is TGTGCCAGCAGTAAGCAAGCGGATCGTTACAATGAGCAGTTCTTC. It codes for CASSKQADRYNEQFF.

As concerns this clone: The same CDR3 also results from other DNA sequences found in this sample. This sequence joins TRBV18 and TRBJ2-3, with D perhaps assigned TRBD1 or TRBD2 (5 bases each). This CDR3 comprises 15 residues. With 0 bases removed from V and 1 base from J, the gap between germline ends came to 8 bases. Germline assignment: CDR1 KGHSH and CDR2 LQKENI. The CDR3 is CASSPPWDRTDTQYF. CDR3 in DNA: TGTGCCAGCTCACCACCGTGGGACCGCACAGATACGCAGTATTTT.

The CDR3 sequence is CASSLGGISGNTIYF. The CDR3 nucleotides read TGTGCCAGCAGCCTGGGGGGGATCTCTGGAAACACCATATATTTT. This rearrangement joins TRBV11-2 to TRBJ1-3, with a possible D match to TRBD1 (5 bases). Germline V gives CDR1 SGHAT, CDR2 FQNNGV. CDR3 length equals 15 residues. Trimming took 5 bases from V and 0 from J, leaving 11 bases between them.

This clone was observed a single time. The V call is TRBV19, the J call TRBJ2-7; D is perhaps TRBD2 (5 bases). The V gene lost 4 bases and the J gene lost 6 bases, with 16 bases spanning the gap. CDR1 and CDR2 (germline): LNHDA, SQIVND (reference sequence). This CDR3 has 14 residues. Here the CDR3 DNA reads TGTGCCAGTAGTAGAAAGGAGGATTGGGGCGAGCAGTACTTC. Protein: CASSRKEDWGEQYF.

This chain links TRBV5-1 with TRBJ1-4, with D perhaps matching TRBD1 (5 bases). CDR1 is SGHRS, CDR2 YFSETQ, per germline. Trimming pared 5 bases from V and 0 bases from J, leaving 20 bases between. The CDR3 extends over 18 amino acids. The CDR3 protein is CASRKVAGNIATNEKLFF. CDR3 nucleotide sequence: TGCGCCAGCAGGAAGGTAGCAGGGAACATCGCAACTAATGAAAAACTGTTTTTT.

This rearrangement joins TRBV5-1 to TRBJ1-3; D is unclear. The V gene's germline CDR1 is SGHRS and CDR2 YFSETQ. CDR3 length equals 13 residues. V was shortened by 4 bases and J by 4 bases, with 9 bases between the two germline ends. CDR3 DNA: TGCGCCAGCAGCCCCGAGGCGGGAAACACCATATATTTT. It encodes CASSPEAGNTIYF.

The CDR3 is CASRGGTGTDTQYF. The CDR3 DNA sequence: TGTGCCAGCAGAGGAGGGACTGGCACAGATACGCAGTATTTT. The chain recombines TRBV6-6 with TRBJ2-3, with D possibly being TRBD2 (6 bases). Germline values: CDR1 MNHNY, CDR2 SVGAGI (reference sequence). This CDR3 contains 14 residues. Deletions cut 6 bases from V and 1 base from J, with 11 bases between.

The CDR3, as DNA: TGTGCCAGCAGGGCGGGACAGGGTCGCCGAGCTTTCTTT. Translated: CASRAGQGRRAFF. The chain couples TRBV5-4 to TRBJ1-1, with TRBD1 matching over 9 bases. The CDR3 is made up of 13 amino acids. From germline, CDR1 is SGHNT and CDR2 YYREEE (reference sequence). Losses at the gene ends were 5 bases for V and 10 bases for J; bases not matched to a gene: 9.

The J gene is TRBJ2-2, the V gene TRBV18, with D perhaps assigned TRBD1 or TRBD2 (5 bases each). Germline V gene lookup returns CDR1 KGHSH and CDR2 LQKENI. The CDR3 spans 15 residues. Between the trimmed V and J ends, which lost 4 bases and 4 bases, there was a span of 13 bases. In DNA, the CDR3 is TGTGCCAGCTCACGGGACGGGGCAGTCACCGGGGAGCTGTTTTTT. Its protein product is CASSRDGAVTGELFF.

This chain joins TRBV5-1 and TRBJ2-7, with 10 bases aligning to TRBD1. The CDR3 loop spans 16 amino acids. With 4 bases clipped from V and 0 bases from J, the junction kept 7 bases outside the gene matches. CDR1 SGHRS and CDR2 YFSETQ come from the germline V gene. CDR3: CASSTRTGGGSYEQYF. The CDR3 DNA is TGCGCCAGCAGCACCCGGACAGGGGGAGGCTCCTACGAGCAGTACTTC.

V and J are TRBV10-3 and TRBJ2-1; no reliable D call. Germline CDR1 reads ENHRY; CDR2 reads SYGVKD. This CDR3 region has 13 residues. Trimming cost V 2 bases and J 10 bases, with 12 bases left between them. CDR3 nucleotides: TGTGCCATCAGTGAGAAGTTGGAAGGGGAGCAGTTCTTC. This translates into CAISEKLEGEQFF.

Worth noting for this clone: The junction departs from the called germline gene at one end, perhaps through a read error. The J gene is TRBJ2-7, the V gene TRBV7-8, with 8 bases that match TRBD2. The CDR3 is made up of 15 amino acids. Germline CDR1 reads SGHVS; CDR2 reads FQNEAQ. CDR3 coding DNA: TGTGCCAGCAGCCTAGCGGGTTTAGCGGGATACGAGCAGTACTTC. Protein sequence: CASSLAGLAGYEQYF.

This chain links TRBV9 with TRBJ2-1, with a possible D match to TRBD2 (5 bases). Trimming took 2 bases from V and 4 from J, leaving 13 bases between them. Germline V gives CDR1 SGDLS, CDR2 YYNGEE. The CDR3 consists of 15 residues. The CDR3 spells CASSVRATSYNEQFF. CDR3 in DNA: TGTGCCAGCAGCGTGCGGGCTACGTCGTACAATGAGCAGTTCTTC.

The rearrangement joins TRBV7-9 to TRBJ2-2, with D hard to call. The V end lost 5 bases, the J end lost 5 bases, and 15 bases lay between the germline ends. From germline, CDR1 is SEHNR and CDR2 FQNEAQ (reference sequence). This CDR3 is built from 15 residues. CDR3 region: CASSPSLGPTGELFF. In nucleotides, the CDR3 is TGTGCCAGCAGCCCTTCGCTTGGCCCAACCGGGGAGCTGTTTTTT.

This sequence joins TRBV30 and TRBJ2-7; D possibly corresponds to TRBD1 (5 bases). The V end was cut by 0 bases, the J end by 4 bases, with 13 bases between. Germline loops: CDR1 GTSNPN, CDR2 SVGIG (reference sequence). This CDR3 is 14 amino acids long. The CDR3 DNA follows: TGTGCCTGGAGTGTATTTAGGGGAACTTACGAGCAGTACTTC. This sequence encodes CAWSVFRGTYEQYF.

This clone was seen only once. Other DNA sequences within the sample encode an identical CDR3. V gene TRBV28 combines with J gene TRBJ2-3; possible D gene TRBD1, 5 bases. V lost 3 bases, J lost 3 bases, and 7 bases lay in between. The V gene's germline CDR1 is MDHEN and CDR2 SYDVKM. The CDR3 consists of 13 residues. DNA for the CDR3: TGTGCCAGCAGTTTCGACAGTACAGATACGCAGTATTTT. Translated: CASSFDSTDTQYF.

The chain uses TRBV11-3 and TRBJ2-1; TRBD1 matches 9 bases. Trimming removed 1 base from V and 7 bases from J; junction bases left unmatched: 8. The germline gives CDR1 SGHNT, CDR2 YENEEA. This CDR3 comprises 16 residues. The CDR3 DNA reads as TGTGCCAGCAGCTTAGGTTCCGGGACAGGGAGGAATGAGCAGTTCTTC. This translates into CASSLGSGTGRNEQFF. Full variable domain (remainder filled in from reference TRBV11-3 and TRBJ2-1): EAGVVQSPRYKIIEKKQPVAFWCNPISGHNTLYWYLQNLGQGPELLIRYENEEAVDDSQLPKDRFSAERLKGVDSTLKIQPAELGDSAVYLCASSLGSGTGRNEQFFGPGTRLTVL.

The chain recombines TRBV7-2 with TRBJ2-3; D gene uncertain. Germline V CDR1 and CDR2: SGHTA, FQGNSA. V dropped 5 bases and J dropped 4 bases, with 16 bases sitting between them. The CDR3 has 15 amino acids. The DNA of the CDR3 is TGTGCCAGCAGCCCCCGGAGAAGGGTCCCAGATACGCAGTATTTT. It encodes CASSPRRRVPDTQYF.

This clone was found once. The V call is TRBV4-1, the J call TRBJ2-7; the D is unclear. V lost 3 bases and J lost 1, with 10 bases in between. Germline V gene data show CDR1 as MGHRA and CDR2 as YSYEKL. The CDR3 has 14 residues. CDR3: CASSQVDKSYEQYF. CDR3 in DNA: TGCGCCAGCAGCCAGGTCGACAAGTCCTACGAGCAGTACTTC.

The rearrangement uses TRBV5-8 and TRBJ2-5; D ambiguous. The CDR3 has 12 residues. From germline, CDR1 is SGHTS and CDR2 YDEGEE. With 0 bases removed from V and 7 bases from J, the gap between germline ends came to 7 bases. CDR3 DNA sequence: TGTGCCAGCAGCTTGGCGGTAGCGACCCAGTACTTC. It specifies CASSLAVATQYF.

The chain uses TRBV19 and TRBJ2-1, with D possibly being TRBD2 (6 bases). Germline loops: CDR1 LNHDA, CDR2 SQIVND (reference sequence). This CDR3 region has 13 residues. The V end lost 10 bases, the J end lost 5 bases, and 15 bases lay between the germline ends. CDR3 nucleotide sequence: TGTGCCACCAGAGGCGGGGCGAACAATGAGCAGTTCTTC. This gives the protein CATRGGANNEQFF.

Of note for this clone: Within the sample, other DNA sequences also encode this same CDR3. The CDR3 sequence: CASSLGLAGAYEQYF. CDR3 in DNA: TGCGCCAGCAGCCTTGGACTAGCGGGTGCCTACGAGCAGTACTTC. V gene TRBV5-1 combines with J gene TRBJ2-7; 11 nucleotides align to TRBD2. This CDR3 is built from 15 residues. The V gene's germline CDR1 is SGHRS and CDR2 YFSETQ. V shed 4 bases, J shed 2 bases, and the junction held 5 bases outside the gene matches.

This clone was detected a few times. This chain joins TRBV30 and TRBJ1-1; D uncertain. CDR3 size: 11 residues. V was pared by 3 bases and J by 3 bases, with 5 bases between. The V gene's germline CDR1 is GTSNPN and CDR2 SVGIG (reference sequence). The CDR3 loop reads CAWRVYTEAFF. CDR3 nucleotides: TGTGCCTGGAGGGTGTACACTGAAGCTTTCTTT.

The rearrangement joins TRBV6-5 to TRBJ2-5, with D tentatively TRBD2 (7 bases). CDR1 is MNHEY and CDR2 is SVGAGI in the germline V gene. The V end lost 6 bases, the J end lost 4 bases, and 18 bases lay between the germline ends. The CDR3 sequence is 15 residues long. Here the CDR3 reads CASSRSRGGSETQYF. The DNA for the CDR3 is TGTGCCAGCAGCCGATCGAGGGGGGGCTCAGAGACCCAGTACTTC.

The rearrangement uses TRBV21-1 and TRBJ2-3; the DNA was not compared with TRBD1, the D call given in the table. TRBV21-1 is a pseudogene segment. The length of the CDR3 is 18 residues. The chain's CDR3 is CASSKDGAWGSSTDTQYF. The CDR3 bases are TGTGCCAGCAGCAAAGATGGGGCATGGGGATCTAGCACAGATACGCAGTATTTT.

The V call is TRBV5-1, the J call TRBJ1-4, with 7 nucleotides matching TRBD1. Germline-derived CDR1 and CDR2 are SGHRS and YFSETQ. This CDR3 region has 16 residues. J lost 1 base, V lost 4 bases, and 7 bases had no gene match. The CDR3 sequence: CASSEGQKITNEKLFF. The CDR3 nucleotides read TGCGCCAGCAGCGAGGGACAGAAGATAACTAATGAAAAACTGTTTTTT.

The chain combines TRBV5-6 with TRBJ1-5, with a possible D match to TRBD1 (6 bases). Germline V gene sequence: CDR1 SGHDT, CDR2 YYEEEE. This CDR3 spans 13 amino acids. Trimming pared 10 bases from V and 6 bases from J, leaving 17 bases between. DNA of the CDR3: TGTGCCCGATGGGGGGCAGGAGGTCAGCCCCAGCATTTT. This sequence encodes CARWGAGGQPQHF. Together with reference TRBV5-6 and TRBJ1-5, the CDR3 gives the full variable domain: DAGVTQSPTHLIKTRGQQVTLRCSPKSGHDTVSWYQQALGQGPQFIFQYYEEEERQRGNFPDRFSGHQFPNYSSELNVNALLLGDSALYLCARWGAGGQPQHFGDGTRLSIL.